These 3 T cell receptor beta chains came from one sample sequenced in a study of cytomegalovirus exposure and HLA in healthy donors. Vbeta (60) and Jbeta (13) primers were used in the PCR. Assay used: immunoSEQ multiplex PCR; TCRdb lists only in-frame clones, some missing. Of about 270,000 clones listed, approximately 90% are singletons. The sample consisted of PBMCs. These receptors were obtained from a middle-aged man in good health and CMV-seropositive.

The rearrangement links TRBV2 to TRBJ1-5; D is uncertain. V dropped 7 bases and J dropped 4 bases, with 8 bases sitting between them. This CDR3 is built from 12 residues. CDR1 and CDR2 from the germline V gene are SNHLY and FYNNEI. The CDR3 loop reads CASTGDNQPQHF. CDR3 in DNA: TGTGCCAGCACAGGCGATAATCAGCCCCAGCATTTT.

The CDR3 DNA follows: TGTGCCTCAAACCCTGGGACAGGGCTCACCGGGGAGCTGTTTTTT. It yields the protein CASNPGTGLTGELFF. The rearrangement uses TRBV5-4 and TRBJ2-2, with 9 bases fitting TRBD1. With 10 bases clipped from V and 4 bases from J, the junction kept 11 bases outside the gene matches. The germline CDR1 and CDR2 sequences are SGHNT and YYREEE (reference sequence). This CDR3 has 15 residues. Variable domain in full (rest from reference TRBV5-4 and TRBJ2-2): ETGVTQSPTHLIKTRGQQVTLRCSSQSGHNTVSWYQQALGQGPQFIFQYYREEENGRGNFPPRFSGLQFPNYSSELNVNALELDDSALYLCASNPGTGLTGELFFGEGSRLTVL.

The chain is built from TRBV29-1 and TRBJ1-2, with 10 bases aligning to TRBD1. This CDR3 comprises 14 residues. Trimming at V came to 6 bases and at J to 3 bases, leaving 7 bases not matched to a gene. Germline CDR1 and CDR2: SQVTM and ANQGSEA. Here the CDR3 reads CSVLTGGAYYGYTF. In nucleotides, the CDR3 is TGCAGCGTGTTGACAGGGGGCGCTTACTATGGCTACACCTTC.